This paragraph reports one TCR beta chain. There is no known antigen for this receptor. The read stops 3 residues short of the end of the CDR3; the missing end is completed from the germline J gene. V is reduced by 2 bases and J by 0 bases, leaving a spacing of 9 bases between them. Including cysteine and phenylalanine, the CDR3 has 15 amino acids. Of the CDR3's DNA, 36 bases were read; they are in frame from base 1. From the germline V gene, CDR1 is SGHRS and CDR2 is YFSETQ. Every participant had a single incident cervical HPV16 infection, and women with prevalent HPV16 infections were excluded. Cervical HPV DNA was detected by MY09/MY11 PCR and genotyped by dot-blot hybridization. Approximately 16 mL of heparinized blood were centrifuged, and the buffy coat was aliquoted, frozen at -30°C, then stored at -80°C. QIAGEN kits were used to extract genomic DNA from buffy coat specimens. The sample is drawn from a study of T cells in women clearing cervical HPV infection (dated by TCRdb to the late 2010s). Turning to the overall study: The cases were 20 to 30 women with histologically confirmed HPV16-related CIN3 or worse, and 2 of those women had invasive cancers. The roughly 25 controls were women who cleared a single incident HPV16 infection within 12 months without developing precancer or cancer. The parent cohort enrolled about 10,000 women aged 18 or older in Guanacaste, Costa Rica, during about 1992 to 1994 and followed them for more than 6 years. Cases had a median age of approximately 35 years compared with approximately 40 for controls, and baseline characteristics showed no significant differences between the groups. Quality controls consisted of five blinded duplicates per group, for a total of approximately 60 samples made up of approximately 50 participants and around ten replicates. Cases were matched to controls by age within five years and by the year the sample was collected. Among cases, blood sampling occurred a median of roughly 150 days after lesion detection, with an interquartile range of about 80 to 210 days. Blood from cases was collected at the visit at which the lesion was first identified, whereas blood from controls was collected once infection was no longer detected. This exploratory proof-of-principle case-control study, nested within the Guanacaste HPV Natural History Study in Costa Rica, compared TCR repertoires among women with different cervical HPV16 outcomes. Since only a few of the women had HLA typing available, the possibility that HLA type was acting as a confounder could not be ruled out. What the study reported, not specific to this receptor: Because T-cell numbers per sample were unknown, differences in richness could reflect varying T-cell content rather than repertoire biology. Cases had lower TRBV6-7 relative abundance than controls (about 0.1% versus 0.15%; Bonferroni P = 0.0008). CIN3+ cases had significantly higher TCR repertoire richness than controls across sequencing depths, but evenness did not differ between the groups. Whether associations preceded infection or resulted from infection could not be shown with the cross-sectional design, and effector/memory subsets and HPV-specific T cells were not isolated. Cases were distinguished from controls with an estimated AUC of about 0.8 by random forest classifiers combining richness and V gene abundances.

TCR beta CDR3 regions were amplified by multiplex PCR using the immunoSEQ assay from an average of around 1,200 ng genomic DNA per sample. The assay corrected primer bias using a complete synthetic TCR repertoire to establish an amplification baseline. The amplicons were sequenced using the Illumina platform. Per the original workflow: Error correction of the sequences involved clustering with frequency ratios plus a modified nearest-neighbor algorithm, after which the sequences were analyzed in the immunoSEQ Analyzer using IMGT gene definitions. At each rarefaction depth, TCR richness and evenness were averaged across 20 rarefaction repeats, and any sample with fewer sequences than the depth was left out. V, D and J gene relative abundances were compared between groups with Wilcoxon rank sum tests, applying FDR correction. In the blinded duplicates, the intraclass correlation was about 95% for TCR richness and averaged about 80% across 65 to 85 gene segments. TCRdb stores this immuneACCESS table with in-frame sequences only. Part of the clones is absent; in the studies checked, under half of the shortfall reflects unresolved V genes, and no reason is known for the rest. Clonal size and the V and J genes are those of that table, whereas D and trimming came from the DNA. The table for this sample lists more than 20,000 clones. Together, the top ten hold 24% of the sample.

What was sequenced was blood buffy coat. This clonotype originated in a woman aged 18 to 69 with a cervical HPV16 infection that either progressed to CIN3+ or cleared (not recorded which). The rearranged segments are TRBV5-1 and TRBJ1-3; no D gene call is confident. This receptor has the CDR3 CASSLQPLSGNTIYF. The CDR3 DNA, read in part, is TGCGCCAGCAGCTTACAGCCACTCTCTGGAAACACC.